These T cell receptor beta chains were read from a single sample in a study of blood T cells in healthy people across ages. TCRdb itself ran the 5' RACE reads through MiXCR, one entry per CDR3 protein. The sample includes roughly 1.4 million distinct CDR3 sequences, approximately 63% of them seen just once. Sequencing was carried out using blood. The receptor set was obtained from a man aged 18 to 29 in good health. Both conserved end residues are part of each CDR3. The D gene is left open where the match is weak. Expanded clones are given a class, and other clones once, few, many or no size at all.

clone_size j_call d_call v_call cdr3_aa cdr3_nt
- TRBJ2-5 TRBD1 TRBV20-1 CSARNRGEQYF TGCAGTGCTAGAAACAGGGGAGAGCAGTACTTC
- TRBJ2-1 - TRBV2 CASSRRQLHEQFF TGTGCCAGCAGTCGTAGACAGCTACATGAGCAGTTCTTC
- TRBJ2-7 TRBD2 TRBV2 CASSEDGTSGSLEQYF TGTGCCAGCAGTGAAGACGGGACTAGCGGGAGTTTGGAGCAGTACTTC
- TRBJ1-5 - TRBV28 CASSLGGGIDQPQHF TGTGCCAGCAGTTTAGGTGGGGGGATAGATCAGCCCCAGCATTTT
- TRBJ2-1 - TRBV13 CASSLGRTVYNEQFF TGTGCCAGCAGCTTAGGGAGGACAGTCTACAATGAGCAGTTCTTC
- TRBJ2-1 - TRBV29-1 CSVVSMGARGTHNEQFF TGCAGCGTCGTCAGTATGGGGGCACGGGGGACCCACAATGAGCAGTTCTTC
- TRBJ1-1 - TRBV29-1 CSGEEGAEAFF TGCAGCGGTGAAGAGGGGGCTGAAGCTTTCTTT
few TRBJ2-5 TRBD2 TRBV5-1 CASSLDPGLVMRKQETQYF TGCGCCAGCAGCTTGGACCCGGGACTAGTCATGCGGAAGCAAGAGACCCAGTACTTC
- TRBJ1-4 TRBD1 TRBV14 CASSQDRRGPLEKLFF TGTGCCAGCAGCCAAGATCGTAGGGGGCCGTTGGAAAAACTGTTTTTT
- TRBJ2-3 TRBD1 TRBV20-1 CSAREDRGRLDTQYF TGCAGTGCTAGAGAGGACAGGGGGCGGTTAGATACGCAGTATTTT
few TRBJ2-2 TRBD2 TRBV7-9 CASSLGLAGSTGELFF TGTGCCAGCAGCTTAGGACTAGCGGGTTCCACCGGGGAGCTGTTTTTT
- TRBJ1-2 - TRBV6-5 CASSYKGYGYTF TGTGCCAGCAGTTATAAGGGCTATGGCTACACCTTC
- TRBJ1-2 - TRBV6-6 CASKPDSTSYGYTF TGTGCCAGCAAGCCGGACAGCACAAGCTATGGCTACACCTTC
- TRBJ2-7 - TRBV12-3/TRBV12-4 CASAQSSYNEQYF TGTGCCAGTGCGCAGAGCTCCTACAATGAGCAGTACTTC
- TRBJ2-7 TRBD2 TRBV3-1 CASSPLRGAVGEQYF TGTGCCAGCAGCCCCCTGCGGGGGGCGGTTGGAGAGCAGTACTTC
few TRBJ2-7 TRBD2 TRBV12-3/TRBV12-4 CASSSPMWRESGGVAGEQYF TGTGCCAGCAGTTCCCCCATGTGGCGGGAGTCTGGTGGTGTTGCTGGCGAGCAGTACTTC
few TRBJ2-5 - TRBV4-3 CASSHDRTQETQYF TGCGCCAGCAGCCACGACAGGACCCAAGAGACCCAGTACTTC
- TRBJ2-1 - TRBV7-8 CASSLAGVEQGEFF TGTGCCAGCAGCTTAGCTGGCGTAGAACAGGGAGAGTTCTTC
once TRBJ1-2 - TRBV20-1 CSANPKGAAGYGYTF TGCAGTGCTAACCCGAAAGGGGCTGCTGGCTATGGCTACACCTTC
- TRBJ2-5 TRBD1 TRBV7-2 CASSVDRATETQYF TGTGCCAGCAGCGTCGACAGGGCTACAGAGACCCAGTACTTC
few TRBJ2-1 - TRBV20-1 CSARHPPFSEQFF TGCAGTGCTAGACATCCCCCGTTTTCTGAGCAGTTCTTC
few TRBJ2-7 TRBD1 TRBV10-3 CAIRATGAAEQYF TGTGCCATCCGGGCAACAGGGGCTGCCGAGCAGTACTTC
- TRBJ2-1 - TRBV20-1 CSAGPLRANEQFF TGCAGTGCTGGGCCGCTGCGGGCCAATGAGCAGTTCTTC
once TRBJ2-7 TRBD2 TRBV29-1 CSVGGGSEQYF TGCAGCGTTGGGGGAGGGTCCGAGCAGTACTTC
- TRBJ1-6 - TRBV20-1 CSARVGDGLGSPLHF TGCAGTGCTAGAGTGGGGGACGGGCTGGGATCACCCCTCCACTTT
- TRBJ2-5 - TRBV20-1 CSATRDNKEETQYF TGCAGTGCTACCCGAGACAACAAAGAAGAGACCCAGTACTTC
- TRBJ1-1 - TRBV23-1 CASSHVPCRVAMNTEAFF TGCGCCAGCAGTCATGTCCCTTGTAGGGTGGCGATGAACACTGAAGCTTTCTTT
- TRBJ1-4 - TRBV5-1 CASSLGLGPEGANEKLFF TGCGCCAGCAGCTTGGGGTTGGGCCCCGAGGGAGCTAATGAAAAACTGTTTTTT
- TRBJ2-7 - TRBV11-1 CASSPRRSVRSYEQYF TGTGCCAGCAGCCCCAGGCGGTCGGTCCGCTCCTACGAGCAGTACTTC
- TRBJ2-3 - TRBV29-1 CSVDAGALSTDTQYF TGCAGCGTTGATGCCGGAGCCCTGAGCACAGATACGCAGTATTTT
- TRBJ2-3 - TRBV7-8 CASSLVSGFPPDTQYF TGTGCCAGCAGCTTAGTGTCGGGGTTTCCTCCAGATACGCAGTATTTT
few TRBJ2-7 TRBD2 TRBV20-1 CSAKGLAETYEQYF TGCAGTGCTAAAGGACTAGCGGAGACCTACGAGCAGTACTTC
- TRBJ1-2 - TRBV9 CASSASQANYGYTF TGTGCCAGCAGCGCCTCCCAGGCTAACTATGGCTACACCTTC
- TRBJ1-2 - TRBV4-1 CASSQADLDGYTF TGCGCCAGCAGCCAAGCGGATCTGGATGGCTACACCTTC
- TRBJ1-2 TRBD1 TRBV11-2 CASSQTGTGKRLYGYTF TGTGCCAGCAGTCAAACCGGGACAGGGAAAAGACTCTATGGCTACACCTTC
- TRBJ2-1 - TRBV7-9 CASSSKRYEQFF TGTGCCAGCAGCTCCAAGCGCTATGAGCAGTTCTTC